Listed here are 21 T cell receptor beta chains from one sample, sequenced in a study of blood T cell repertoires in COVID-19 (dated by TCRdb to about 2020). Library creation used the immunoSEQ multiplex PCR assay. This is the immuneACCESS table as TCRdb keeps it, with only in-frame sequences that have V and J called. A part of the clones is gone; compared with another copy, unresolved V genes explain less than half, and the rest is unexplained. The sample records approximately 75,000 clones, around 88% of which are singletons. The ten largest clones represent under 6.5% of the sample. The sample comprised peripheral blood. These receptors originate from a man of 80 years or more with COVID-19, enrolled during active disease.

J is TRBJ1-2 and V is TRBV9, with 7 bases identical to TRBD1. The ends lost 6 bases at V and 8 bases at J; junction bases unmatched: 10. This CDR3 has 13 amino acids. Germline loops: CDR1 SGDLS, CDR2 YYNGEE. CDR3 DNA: TGTGCCAGCACCAACGACAGGGCGGGAGGCTACACCTTC. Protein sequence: CASTNDRAGGYTF.

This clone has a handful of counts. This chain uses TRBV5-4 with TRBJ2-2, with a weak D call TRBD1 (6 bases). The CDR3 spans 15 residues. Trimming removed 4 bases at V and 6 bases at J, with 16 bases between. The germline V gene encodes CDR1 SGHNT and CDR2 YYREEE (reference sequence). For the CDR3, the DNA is TGTGCCAGCAGCGGGCAGTCAGGGGCGCCCGGGGAGCTGTTTTTT. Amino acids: CASSGQSGAPGELFF. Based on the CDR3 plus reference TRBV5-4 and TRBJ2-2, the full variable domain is ETGVTQSPTHLIKTRGQQVTLRCSSQSGHNTVSWYQQALGQGPQFIFQYYREEENGRGNFPPRFSGLQFPNYSSELNVNALELDDSALYLCASSGQSGAPGELFFGEGSRLTVL.

CDR3 sequence reads: CASSPGTEKKHMNTEAFF. For the CDR3, the DNA is TGTGCCAGCAGCCCCGGGACAGAAAAGAAGCACATGAACACTGAAGCTTTCTTT. The chain combines TRBV9 with TRBJ1-1; TRBD1 matches 7 bases. The CDR3 spans 18 residues. J was trimmed by 0 bases and V by 4 bases; bases with no gene match: 15. Germline values: CDR1 SGDLS, CDR2 YYNGEE.

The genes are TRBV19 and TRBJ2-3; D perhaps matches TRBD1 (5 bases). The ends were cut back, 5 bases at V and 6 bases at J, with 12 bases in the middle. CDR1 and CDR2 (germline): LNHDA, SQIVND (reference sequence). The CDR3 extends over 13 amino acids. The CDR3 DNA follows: TGTGCCAGTAGTGCCGACAGAGGCGATACGCAGTATTTT. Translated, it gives CASSADRGDTQYF. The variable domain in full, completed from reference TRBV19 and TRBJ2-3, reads DGGITQSPKYLFRKEGQNVTLSCEQNLNHDAMYWYRQDPGQGLRLIYYSQIVNDFQKGDIAEGYSVSREKKESFPLTVTSAQKNPTAFYLCASSADRGDTQYFGPGTRLTVL.

DNA of the CDR3: TGTGCCAGCAGCTTAGGGACAGGGTCTTTTCAGCCCCAGCATTTT. It codes for CASSLGTGSFQPQHF. This rearrangement joins TRBV7-8 to TRBJ1-5; 8 bases map to TRBD1. This CDR3 has 15 amino acids. V gave up 1 base and J gave up 6 bases; unmatched junction bases: 5. CDR1 and CDR2 from the germline V gene are SGHVS and FQNEAQ. The complete variable domain, with remaining parts taken from reference TRBV7-8 and TRBJ1-5, reads GAGVSQSPRYKVAKRGQDVALRCDPISGHVSLFWYQQALGQGPEFLTYFQNEAQLDKSGLPSDRFFAERPEGSVSTLKIQRTQQEDSAVYLCASSLGTGSFQPQHFGDGTRLSIL.

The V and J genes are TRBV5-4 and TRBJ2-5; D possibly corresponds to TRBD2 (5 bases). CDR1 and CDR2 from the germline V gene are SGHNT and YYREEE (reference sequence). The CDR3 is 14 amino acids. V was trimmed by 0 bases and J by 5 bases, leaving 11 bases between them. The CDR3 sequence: CASSLEGDGETQYF. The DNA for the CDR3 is TGTGCCAGCAGCTTGGAGGGAGACGGGGAGACCCAGTACTTC.

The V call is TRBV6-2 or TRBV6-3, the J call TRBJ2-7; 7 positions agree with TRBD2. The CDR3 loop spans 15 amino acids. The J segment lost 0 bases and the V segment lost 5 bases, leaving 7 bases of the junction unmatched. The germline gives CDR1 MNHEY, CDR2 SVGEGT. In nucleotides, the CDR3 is TGTGCCAGCAGTCCCCCCGGGGGGAACTCCTACGAGCAGTACTTC. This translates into CASSPPGGNSYEQYF.

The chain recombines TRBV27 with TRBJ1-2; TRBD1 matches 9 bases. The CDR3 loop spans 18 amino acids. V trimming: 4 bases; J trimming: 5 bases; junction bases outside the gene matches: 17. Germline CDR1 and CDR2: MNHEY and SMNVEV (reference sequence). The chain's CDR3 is CASSSTRPYRGRGYGYTF. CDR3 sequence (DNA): TGTGCCAGCAGTTCAACCCGCCCATACAGGGGGCGAGGGTATGGCTACACCTTC.

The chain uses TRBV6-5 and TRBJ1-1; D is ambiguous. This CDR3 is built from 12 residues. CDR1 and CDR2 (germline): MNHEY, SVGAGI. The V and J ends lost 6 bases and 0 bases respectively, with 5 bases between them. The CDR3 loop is CASSQMNTEAFF. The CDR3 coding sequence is TGTGCCAGCAGCCAGATGAACACTGAAGCTTTCTTT.

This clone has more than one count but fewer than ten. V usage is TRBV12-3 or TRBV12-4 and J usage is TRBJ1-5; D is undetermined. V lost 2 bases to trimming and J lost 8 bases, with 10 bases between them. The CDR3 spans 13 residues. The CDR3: CASSLTPGKPQHF. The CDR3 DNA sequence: TGTGCCAGCAGTTTAACCCCCGGGAAGCCCCAGCATTTT.

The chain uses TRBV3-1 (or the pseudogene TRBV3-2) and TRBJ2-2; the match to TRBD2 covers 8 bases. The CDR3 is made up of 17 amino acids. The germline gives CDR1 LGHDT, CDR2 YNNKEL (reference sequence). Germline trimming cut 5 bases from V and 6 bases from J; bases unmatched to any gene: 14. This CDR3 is CASSFGLPAGGAGELFF. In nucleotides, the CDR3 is TGTGCCAGCAGCTTCGGACTCCCGGCGGGAGGCGCCGGGGAGCTGTTTTTT.

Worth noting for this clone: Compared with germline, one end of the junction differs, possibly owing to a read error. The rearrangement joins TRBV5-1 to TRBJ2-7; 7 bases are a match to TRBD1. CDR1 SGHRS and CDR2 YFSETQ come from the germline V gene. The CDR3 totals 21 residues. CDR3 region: CASTLGRRKGASVRYSYEQYF. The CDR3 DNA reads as TGCGCCAGCACCTTGGGGCGTCGGAAGGGGGCCAGCGTGCGTTACTCCTACGAGCAGTACTTC.

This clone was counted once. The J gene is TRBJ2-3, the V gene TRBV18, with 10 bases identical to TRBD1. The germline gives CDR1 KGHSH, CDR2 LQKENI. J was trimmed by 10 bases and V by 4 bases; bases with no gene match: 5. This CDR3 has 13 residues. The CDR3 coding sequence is TGTGCCAGCTCACGGACAGGGGGGGCGGCGCAGTATTTT. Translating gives CASSRTGGAAQYF.

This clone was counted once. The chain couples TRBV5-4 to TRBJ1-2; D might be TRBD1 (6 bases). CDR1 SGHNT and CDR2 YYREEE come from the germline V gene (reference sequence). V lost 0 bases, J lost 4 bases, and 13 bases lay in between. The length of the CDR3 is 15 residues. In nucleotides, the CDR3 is TGTGCCAGCAGCTTGGTGTCAGGGGCCACCTATGGCTACACCTTC. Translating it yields CASSLVSGATYGYTF.

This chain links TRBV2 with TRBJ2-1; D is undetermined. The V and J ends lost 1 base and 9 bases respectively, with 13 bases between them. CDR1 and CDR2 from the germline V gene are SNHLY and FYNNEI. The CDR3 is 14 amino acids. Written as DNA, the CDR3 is TGTGCCAGCAGTGAAGAAACTCCCCACAGTGAGCAGTTCTTC. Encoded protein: CASSEETPHSEQFF.

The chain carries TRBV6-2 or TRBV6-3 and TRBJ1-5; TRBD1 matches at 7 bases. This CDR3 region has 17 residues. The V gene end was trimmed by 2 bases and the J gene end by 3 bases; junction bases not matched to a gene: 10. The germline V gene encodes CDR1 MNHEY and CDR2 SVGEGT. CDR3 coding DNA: TGTGCCAGCAGTTACCCCTCTACGGGACAGAACAATCAGCCCCAGCATTTT. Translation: CASSYPSTGQNNQPQHF.

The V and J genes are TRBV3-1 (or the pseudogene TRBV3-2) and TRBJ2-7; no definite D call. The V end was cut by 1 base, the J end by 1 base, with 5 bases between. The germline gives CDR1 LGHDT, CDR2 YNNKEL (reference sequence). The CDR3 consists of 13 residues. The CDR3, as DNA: TGTGCCAGCAGCCAAGGCACTTCCTACGAGCAGTACTTC. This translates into CASSQGTSYEQYF.

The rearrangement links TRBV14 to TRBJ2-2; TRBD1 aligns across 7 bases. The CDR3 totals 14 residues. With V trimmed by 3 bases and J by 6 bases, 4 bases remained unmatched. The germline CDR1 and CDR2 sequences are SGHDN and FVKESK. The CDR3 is CASSHDRVAGELFF. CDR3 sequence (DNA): TGTGCCAGCAGCCACGACAGGGTAGCCGGGGAGCTGTTTTTT.

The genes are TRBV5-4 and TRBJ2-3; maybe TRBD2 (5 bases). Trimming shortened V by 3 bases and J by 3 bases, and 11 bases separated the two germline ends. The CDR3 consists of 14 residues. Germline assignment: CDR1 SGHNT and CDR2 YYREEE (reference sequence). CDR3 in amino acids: CASSSGTGTDTQYF. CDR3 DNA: TGTGCCAGCAGCTCTGGTACGGGGACAGATACGCAGTATTTT.

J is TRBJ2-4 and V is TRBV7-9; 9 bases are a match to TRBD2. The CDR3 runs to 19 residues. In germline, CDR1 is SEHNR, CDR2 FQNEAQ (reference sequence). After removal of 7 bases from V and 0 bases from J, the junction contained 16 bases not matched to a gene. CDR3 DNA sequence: TGTGCCAGCACCACCACGAACCTAGCGGGGTCCCTAGCCAAAAACATTCAGTACTTC. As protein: CASTTTNLAGSLAKNIQYF.

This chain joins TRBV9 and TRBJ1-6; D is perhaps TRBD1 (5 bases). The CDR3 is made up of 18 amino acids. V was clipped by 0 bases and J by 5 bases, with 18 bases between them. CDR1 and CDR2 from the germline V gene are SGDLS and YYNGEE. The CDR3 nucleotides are TGTGCCAGCAGCGTAGCCTCGGGGGGTTGGAGAAATAATTCACCCCTCCACTTT. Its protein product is CASSVASGGWRNNSPLHF.